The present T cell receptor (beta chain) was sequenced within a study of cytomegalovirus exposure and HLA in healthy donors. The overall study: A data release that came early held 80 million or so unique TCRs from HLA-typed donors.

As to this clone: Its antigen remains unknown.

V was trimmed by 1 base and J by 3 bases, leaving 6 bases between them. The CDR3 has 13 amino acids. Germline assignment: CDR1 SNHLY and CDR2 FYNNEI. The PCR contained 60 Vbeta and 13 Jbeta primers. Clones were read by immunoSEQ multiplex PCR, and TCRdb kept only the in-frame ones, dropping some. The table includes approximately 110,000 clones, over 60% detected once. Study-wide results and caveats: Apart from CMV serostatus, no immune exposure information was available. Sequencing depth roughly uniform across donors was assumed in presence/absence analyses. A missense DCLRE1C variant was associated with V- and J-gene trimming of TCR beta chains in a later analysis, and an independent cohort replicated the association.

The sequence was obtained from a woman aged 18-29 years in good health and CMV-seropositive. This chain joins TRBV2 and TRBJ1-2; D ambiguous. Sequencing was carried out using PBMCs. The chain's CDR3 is CASSEGQYYGYTF. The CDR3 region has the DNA TGTGCCAGCAGTGAAGGGCAGTACTATGGCTACACCTTC.